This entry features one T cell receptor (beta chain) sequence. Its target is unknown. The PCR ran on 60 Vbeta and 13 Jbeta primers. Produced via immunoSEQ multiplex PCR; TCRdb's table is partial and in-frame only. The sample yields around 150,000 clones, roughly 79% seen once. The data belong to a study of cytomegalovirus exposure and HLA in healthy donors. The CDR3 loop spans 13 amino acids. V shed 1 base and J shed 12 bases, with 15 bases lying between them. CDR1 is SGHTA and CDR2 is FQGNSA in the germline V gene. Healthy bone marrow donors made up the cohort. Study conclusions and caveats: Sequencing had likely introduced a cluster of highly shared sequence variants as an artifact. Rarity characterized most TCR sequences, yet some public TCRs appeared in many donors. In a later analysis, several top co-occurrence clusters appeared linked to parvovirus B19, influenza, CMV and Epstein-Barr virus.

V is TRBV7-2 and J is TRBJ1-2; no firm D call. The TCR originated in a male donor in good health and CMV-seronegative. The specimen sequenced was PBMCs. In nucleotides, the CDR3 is TGTGCCAGCAGCTTAGACGGGAAGGGTGGACACACCTTC. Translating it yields CASSLDGKGGHTF.